These 14 T cell receptor beta chains came from one sample sequenced in a study of graft-versus-host responses after intestinal transplantation. Sequenced by immunoSEQ multiplex PCR; TCRdb stores in-frame clones only, minus some. In the table there are around 90,000 clones, just under 95% of which are singletons. No antigens are known for them. This specimen consisted of unstimulated CD8+ T cells sorted from spleen or lymph node cells, obtained before transplant. The receptors derive from a human donor who was the organ donor for an intestinal transplant.

The chain carries TRBV9 and TRBJ2-7, with TRBD2 identical over 10 bases. The germline V gene has CDR1 SGDLS and CDR2 YYNGEE. V lost 1 base, J lost 4 bases, and 2 bases stayed unmatched. The CDR3 sequence is 14 residues long. CDR3: CASSVTSGTYEQYF. The CDR3 DNA follows: TGTGCCAGCAGCGTAACTAGCGGGACTTACGAGCAGTACTTC.

The J gene is TRBJ1-5, the V gene TRBV10-2; D not certain. CDR3 length equals 14 residues. Trimming removed 0 bases from V and 9 bases from J, with 12 bases in between. The V gene's germline CDR1 is WSHSY and CDR2 SAAADI. The CDR3 sequence is CASSESGGLGPQHF. CDR3 sequence (DNA): TGCGCCAGCAGTGAGTCCGGAGGGTTAGGGCCCCAGCATTTT.

This clone was counted a single time. V is TRBV30 and J is TRBJ2-5; 11 bases are a match to TRBD2. The CDR3 runs to 15 residues. Germline assignment: CDR1 GTSNPN and CDR2 SVGIG (reference sequence). The V gene end was trimmed by 2 bases and the J gene end by 5 bases; junction bases not matched to a gene: 7. The CDR3 loop reads CAWSSGTSGGETQYF. Here the CDR3 DNA reads TGTGCCTGGAGTTCCGGGACTAGCGGCGGGGAGACCCAGTACTTC. The whole variable domain, filled in from reference TRBV30 and TRBJ2-5, reads SQTIHQWPATLVQPVGSPLSLECTVEGTSNPNLYWYRQAAGRGLQLLFYSVGIGQISSEVPQNLSASRPQDRQFILSSKKLLLSDSGFYLCAWSSGTSGGETQYFGPGTRLLVL.

Comment on this clone: Other DNA sequences in the same sample also yield this CDR3. The V call is TRBV10-2, the J call TRBJ2-7; 8 positions match TRBD1. CDR3 length: 15 amino acids. In germline, CDR1 is WSHSY, CDR2 SAAADI. After removal of 0 bases from V and 3 bases from J, the junction contained 4 bases not matched to a gene. CDR3 DNA sequence: TGCGCCAGCAGTGAGTCGGGGGGACAGGACTACGAGCAGTACTTC. It translates to CASSESGGQDYEQYF.

The genes are TRBV15 and TRBJ1-1; the D is unclear. CDR3 size: 13 residues. The germline gives CDR1 LNHNV, CDR2 YYDKDF (reference sequence). V was shortened by 7 bases and J by 4 bases, with 13 bases between the two germline ends. CDR3 DNA: TGTGCCACCACCACCCTTCGGAGCACTGAAGCTTTCTTT. It is translated as CATTTLRSTEAFF.

In this sample, this clone turned up once. The chain recombines TRBV7-8 with TRBJ2-7; tentative D call: TRBD1 (5 bases). The CDR3 length is 14 residues. The V end lost 5 bases, the J end lost 3 bases, and 14 bases lay between the germline ends. Germline V CDR1 and CDR2: SGHVS, FQNEAQ. The CDR3 sequence is CASSPQGARYEQYF. CDR3 nucleotide sequence: TGTGCCAGCAGCCCTCAAGGGGCCCGCTACGAGCAGTACTTC.

The rearrangement links TRBV7-2 to TRBJ2-3, with 11 positions matching TRBD2. CDR3 length equals 16 residues. The junction had 10 bases not matched to a gene; V was cut back by 6 bases and J by 5 bases. CDR1 is SGHTA, CDR2 FQGNSA, per germline. CDR3 in DNA: TGTGCCAGCAGGGAAGATAGCGGGGGGGTGCGAGATACGCAGTATTTT. This sequence encodes CASREDSGGVRDTQYF.

This clone is a singleton in its sample. This rearrangement joins TRBV27 to TRBJ2-7; 9 positions match TRBD1. V dropped 5 bases and J dropped 3; count of bases not matched to a gene: 8. Germline V gene sequence: CDR1 MNHEY, CDR2 SMNVEV (reference sequence). The CDR3 has 15 amino acids. CDR3 loop: CASSPTGTGYYEQYF. CDR3 in DNA: TGTGCCAGCAGTCCAACCGGGACAGGGTACTACGAGCAGTACTTC.

The chain combines TRBV7-8 with TRBJ2-3; tentative D call: TRBD2 (5 bases). This CDR3 is built from 19 residues. Trimming took 5 bases from V and 0 from J, leaving 24 bases between them. Germline CDR1 is SGHVS and CDR2 is FQNEAQ. This CDR3 reads CASSPWPGEEETSTDTQYF. CDR3 DNA: TGTGCCAGCAGCCCCTGGCCCGGAGAGGAGGAAACTAGCACAGATACGCAGTATTTT.

V gene TRBV6-1 combines with J gene TRBJ2-1, with D possibly matching TRBD1 (6 bases). Trimming stripped 2 bases from V and 0 bases from J, with 14 bases between. CDR1 is MNHNS and CDR2 is SASEGT in the germline V gene. The CDR3 covers 17 residues. The CDR3 here is CASSEWGHSSSYNEQFF. The CDR3, as DNA: TGTGCCAGCAGTGAATGGGGACACTCGAGCTCCTACAATGAGCAGTTCTTC.

The chain is built from TRBV28 and TRBJ1-2; D gene uncertain. The CDR3 length is 12 residues. Germline CDR1 reads MDHEN; CDR2 reads SYDVKM. Trimming removed 5 bases from V and 1 base from J, with 5 bases in between. In DNA form, the CDR3 reads TGTGCCAGCAGTCCCATTAACTATGGCTACACCTTC. The encoded protein is CASSPINYGYTF.

The CDR3 is CASSLTSNNNSPLHF. The CDR3, as DNA: TGTGCCAGCAGCTTAACTAGCAACAATAATTCACCCCTCCACTTT. V is TRBV7-9 and J is TRBJ1-6, with D hard to call. CDR3 size: 15 residues. The V and J ends lost 2 bases and 5 bases respectively, with 10 bases between them. In germline, CDR1 is SEHNR, CDR2 FQNEAQ (reference sequence). The whole variable domain, filled in from reference TRBV7-9 and TRBJ1-6, reads DTGVSQNPRHKITKRGQNVTFRCDPISEHNRLYWYRQTLGQGPEFLTYFQNEAQLEKSRLLSDRFSAERPKGSFSTLEIQRTEQGDSAMYLCASSLTSNNNSPLHFGNGTRLTVT.

The genes are TRBV19 and TRBJ1-1, with 7 bases that match TRBD1. The length of the CDR3 is 15 residues. Germline V gene sequence: CDR1 LNHDA, CDR2 SQIVND (reference sequence). Trimming cost V 7 bases and J 4 bases; bases outside gene matches: 12. The CDR3 sequence is CASNDLSYRGTEAFF. The CDR3 coding sequence is TGTGCCAGTAACGACCTTTCCTACAGGGGCACTGAAGCTTTCTTT.

The chain has TRBV11-1 and TRBJ1-1, with D perhaps matching TRBD1 (6 bases). Germline assignment: CDR1 SGHAT and CDR2 FQDESV (reference sequence). Trimming took off 7 bases at V and 4 bases at J, with 22 bases between the two ends. The CDR3 runs 16 residues. CDR3 in DNA: TGTGCCAGCAATCTCCAAAGGGGGGGGGCGCTCACTGAAGCTTTCTTT. Translated, it gives CASNLQRGGALTEAFF.